Listed here is a single T cell receptor (beta chain). The antigen remains undetermined. This sample is drawn from a study of T cell responses to AZD1222 COVID-19 vaccine. Study information: Investigators merged groups given second doses at roughly 4 or roughly 12 weeks. Overall study findings and caveats: A reported finding is that nearly half of spike-specific TCRs target unmutated variant regions. Only a handful of people who got AZD1222 tested seropositive at baseline. Possibly, clonal diversity was underestimated; donors were largely white British and included more females.

Repertoires were generated with immunoSEQ multiplex PCR, while TCRdb's copy carries only in-frame clones and drops some. Among approximately 140,000 clones listed, about 89% were seen once. From germline, CDR1 is KGHDR and CDR2 SFDVKD. Trimming took 1 base from V and 4 from J, leaving 8 bases between them. CDR3 length: 14 amino acids. The clonotype originates from an adult in good health. The rearrangement uses TRBV24-1 and TRBJ2-3; no clear D. Sample: peripheral blood, taken on day 0 of AZD1222 vaccination. The DNA for the CDR3 is TGTGCCACCAGTGATTTATTCTCGCCAGATACGCAGTATTTT. Protein product: CATSDLFSPDTQYF.